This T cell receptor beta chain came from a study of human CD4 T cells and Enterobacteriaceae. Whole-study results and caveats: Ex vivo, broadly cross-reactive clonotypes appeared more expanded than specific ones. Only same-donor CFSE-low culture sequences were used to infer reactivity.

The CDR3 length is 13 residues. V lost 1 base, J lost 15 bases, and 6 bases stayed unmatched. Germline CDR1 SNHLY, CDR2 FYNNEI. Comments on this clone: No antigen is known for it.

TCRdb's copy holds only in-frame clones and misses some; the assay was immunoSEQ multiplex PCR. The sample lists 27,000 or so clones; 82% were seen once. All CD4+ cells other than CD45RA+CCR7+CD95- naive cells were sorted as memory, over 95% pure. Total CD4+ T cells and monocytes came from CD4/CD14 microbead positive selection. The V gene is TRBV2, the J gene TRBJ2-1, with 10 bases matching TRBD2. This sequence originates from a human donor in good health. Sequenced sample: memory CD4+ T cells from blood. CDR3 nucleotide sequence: TGTGCCAGCAGTGAAGGGACTAGCGGAGGGAGGTTCTTC. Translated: CASSEGTSGGRFF.